The clone carrying this T cell receptor (beta chain) has only one observation. This sample stems from a study of PD-L1 blockade in urothelial cancer. Time point noted: peripheral blood 6 weeks after treatment start. Profiling relied on immunoSEQ multiplex PCR, and the TCRdb table lists in-frame clones only, not all of them. This sample has about 43,000 clones, with 83% found just once. The CDR3 has 15 residues. V was clipped by 7 bases and J by 9 bases; unmatched bases: 10. The V gene's germline CDR1 is MDHEN and CDR2 SYDVKM. This sample comprised PBMCs, obtained around atezolizumab (anti-PD-L1) treatment. The receptor's source is a man between 60 and 75 years old with urothelial cancer. The chain links TRBV28 to TRBJ2-1; 12 positions match TRBD1. This chain's CDR3 is CASIMPGTGGSEQFF. The DNA for the CDR3 is TGTGCCAGCATCATGCCCGGGACAGGGGGCTCTGAGCAGTTCTTC. Supplemented by reference TRBV28 and TRBJ2-1, the full variable domain reads DVKVTQSSRYLVKRTGEKVFLECVQDMDHENMFWYRQDPGLGLRLIYFSYDVKMKEKGDIPEGYSVSREKKERFSLILESASTNQTSMYLCASIMPGTGGSEQFFGPGTRLTVL.